This is a list of T cell receptor beta chains from one sample in a study of T cells after yellow fever vaccination. Using its own MiXCR run on the 5' RACE reads, TCRdb lists one record per CDR3 protein. The sample has roughly 250,000 distinct CDR3 sequences, 10% to 15% seen once. Material: CD4+ T cells sorted from PBMCs, obtained 45 days after the yellow fever booster vaccination. These receptors came from a young man who received the YFV17D yellow fever vaccine. Both conserved end residues are part of each CDR3. Each record gives: clone size, D gene, J gene, V gene, CDR3 DNA, CDR3 protein. A D gene is named only where the DNA matches it firmly. Only part of the rows carry a size: once, few, many, or a class if the clone is expanded.

>few|-|TRBJ1-4|TRBV20-1
TGCAGTGCTATACAGACAACTAATGAAAAACTGTTTTTT
CSAIQTTNEKLFF
>-|-|TRBJ2-7|TRBV12-3/TRBV12-4
TGTGCCAGCAGTTTAAATTCAGTCTATCCCGCCTTC
CASSLNSVYPAF
>-|-|TRBJ2-1|TRBV4-3
TGCGCCAGCAGCCAATCATTCAACAGGGTCAATGAGCAGTTCTTC
CASSQSFNRVNEQFF
>few|-|TRBJ1-5|TRBV12-3/TRBV12-4
TGTGCCAGCAGTTTAGGCCCCCTGGAGGGTCAGCCCCAGCATTTT
CASSLGPLEGQPQHF
>-|-|TRBJ1-3|TRBV5-1
TGCGCCAGCAGCTCTAAAGGCGAAAACACCATATATTTT
CASSSKGENTIYF
>many|-|TRBJ2-7|TRBV7-2
TGTGCCAGCAGTCCTGACCCCTACGAGCAGTACTTC
CASSPDPYEQYF
>-|TRBD2|TRBJ2-2|TRBV7-2
TGTGCCAGCAATATAAAAGCGGGAGGATCGGGCACCGGGGAGCTGTTTTTT
CASNIKAGGSGTGELFF
>-|-|TRBJ1-1|TRBV6-2/TRBV6-3
TGTGCCAGCAGTAAGACACATACCCGATTCGCTGAAGCTTTCTTT
CASSKTHTRFAEAFF
>-|-|TRBJ2-6|TRBV7-2
TGTGCCAGCAGCCAGGGTGGCTCTGGGGCCAACGTCCTGACTTTC
CASSQGGSGANVLTF
>-|TRBD2|TRBJ2-5|TRBV7-2
TGTGCCAGCAGCTTAGCCGGACTAGCGGGATCGGAGACCCAGTACTTC
CASSLAGLAGSETQYF
>few|-|TRBJ2-4|TRBV6-2/TRBV6-3
TGTGCCACCGAGATGGGGGAGTCCAAAAACATTCAGTACTTC
CATEMGESKNIQYF
>few|TRBD2|TRBJ2-1|TRBV5-1
TGCGCCAGCAGCTTGGACAGCGGGAGGACCAATGAGCAGTTCTTC
CASSLDSGRTNEQFF
>-|TRBD2|TRBJ2-2|TRBV5-6
TGTGCCAGCAGCCTCCGGCTTTCGGGAGGCAACACCGGGGAGCTGTTTTTT
CASSLRLSGGNTGELFF
>-|-|TRBJ2-5|TRBV7-9
TGTGCCAGCGCCTTTACTAGTCAAGAGACCCAGTACTTC
CASAFTSQETQYF
>many|TRBD1|TRBJ2-5|TRBV12-5
TGTGCTAGTGGTTTGGTAGGTGCGACAGGGTGGGAGACCCAGTACTTC
CASGLVGATGWETQYF
>many|-|TRBJ2-7|TRBV29-1
TGCAGCGTTCATTCCAGCTACGAGCAGTACTTC
CSVHSSYEQYF
>few|-|TRBJ2-3|TRBV7-2
TGTGCCAGCAGCTTAGCCCGGGCTTCGCAGTATTTT
CASSLARASQYF
>few|TRBD1|TRBJ2-6|TRBV5-1
TGCGCCAGCAGCTTGGTAGAGGGGGCCTCTGGGGCCAACGTCCTGACTTTC
CASSLVEGASGANVLTF
>few|-|TRBJ2-3|TRBV5-1
TGCGCCAGCAACCTTGTGGGGGATACGCAGTATTTT
CASNLVGDTQYF
>-|TRBD1|TRBJ2-2|TRBV29-1
TGCAGTATTAGGGACAGGCTGAACACCGGGGAGCTGTTTTTT
CSIRDRLNTGELFF
>many|TRBD2|TRBJ2-1|TRBV20-1
TGCAGTGCTAGCCCCCCTCTTGGCGGGAGCAATGAGCAGTTCTTC
CSASPPLGGSNEQFF
>few|-|TRBJ2-1|TRBV5-5
TGTGCCAGCGGTCCGAACCGACCTGCCAATGAGCAGTTCTTC
CASGPNRPANEQFF
>many|-|TRBJ2-7|TRBV7-2
TGTGCCAGCAGCTTAAGAGGCGAGCAGTACTTC
CASSLRGEQYF
>few|-|TRBJ2-5|TRBV7-2
TGTGCCAGCAGCCCAGGGTTTTTGGGTCAAGAGACCCAGTACTTC
CASSPGFLGQETQYF
>-|TRBD1|TRBJ2-7|TRBV29-1
TGCAGCGTTGTGGGACAGGGGTACGAGCAGTACTTC
CSVVGQGYEQYF
>few|TRBD2|TRBJ2-1|TRBV10-3
TGTGCCATCAAGGGGACTAGCGGGGTTGAGCAGTTCTTC
CAIKGTSGVEQFF
>few|TRBD1|TRBJ1-5|TRBV7-8
TGTGCCAGCAGCTTAGCCGGGACAGGGCTGAGGCAGCCCCAGCATTTT
CASSLAGTGLRQPQHF